The 25 T cell receptor beta chains reported below all come from one sample, sequenced in a study of naive and memory T cell subsets. The beta constant-region primer was an equimolar mix of two oligonucleotides covering TRBC1 and TRBC2. Nested alpha and beta constant-region primers with the SP2 primer drove four PCR rounds on ligated cDNA. TCRdb re-called the UMI-ligation and nested PCR reads with MiXCR, one entry per CDR3 protein. The table includes about 120,000 distinct CDR3 sequences, roughly 36% detected once. The sequencing sample was made of central memory CD4+ T cells from blood. The origin of the receptors is a human donor in good health.

The sample holds a few counts of this clonotype. V is TRBV5-1 and J is TRBJ2-1; no firm D call. The V gene lost 5 bases and the J gene lost 7 bases, with 10 bases spanning the gap. Germline values: CDR1 SGHRS, CDR2 YFSETQ. The CDR3 has 12 amino acids. This CDR3 reads CASRKDGNEQFF. CDR3 nucleotides: TGCGCCAGCAGAAAAGACGGGAATGAGCAGTTCTTC.

The J gene is TRBJ2-1, the V gene TRBV27; the match to TRBD2 covers 15 bases. In germline, CDR1 is MNHEY, CDR2 SMNVEV (reference sequence). This CDR3 has 16 residues. The V segment lost 4 bases and the J segment 7 bases; nucleotides outside the gene matches: 5. DNA of the CDR3: TGTGCCAGCAGTTACCGGACTAGCGGGAGGGGTAATGAGCAGTTCTTC. It codes for CASSYRTSGRGNEQFF.

CDR3: CASRGGAQPQHF. CDR3 nucleotide sequence: TGTGCCAGCAGGGGGGGGGCTCAGCCCCAGCATTTT. The gene calls are TRBV28 and TRBJ1-5, with a tentative D call TRBD1 (6 bases). Germline V CDR1 and CDR2: MDHEN, SYDVKM. The CDR3 contains 12 residues. Trimming removed 6 bases from V and 6 bases from J, with 9 bases in between.

The gene calls are TRBV19 and TRBJ2-5; a possible D gene is TRBD2 (6 bases). The V end was cut by 3 bases, the J end by 5 bases, with 13 bases between. The germline V gene has CDR1 LNHDA and CDR2 SQIVND (reference sequence). This CDR3 spans 14 amino acids. CDR3 amino acids: CASSMTSQAETQYF. For the CDR3, the DNA is TGTGCCAGTAGTATGACTAGTCAGGCGGAGACCCAGTACTTC. Supplemented by reference TRBV19 and TRBJ2-5, the full variable domain reads DGGITQSPKYLFRKEGQNVTLSCEQNLNHDAMYWYRQDPGQGLRLIYYSQIVNDFQKGDIAEGYSVSREKKESFPLTVTSAQKNPTAFYLCASSMTSQAETQYFGPGTRLLVL.

The chain is built from TRBV24-1 and TRBJ2-1; 7 bases fit TRBD2. The germline V gene has CDR1 KGHDR and CDR2 SFDVKD. This CDR3 spans 14 amino acids. V was pared by 5 bases and J by 4 bases, with 4 bases of the junction left unmatched. For the CDR3, the DNA is TGTGCCACCAGTGCTCCCGGGAGGTACAATGAGCAGTTCTTC. As protein: CATSAPGRYNEQFF.

Only a few counts were recorded for this clonotype. V gene TRBV6-2 or TRBV6-3 combines with J gene TRBJ2-2; TRBD2 aligns across 8 bases. The junction had 10 bases not matched to a gene; V was cut back by 6 bases and J by 4 bases. The CDR3 consists of 16 residues. In germline, CDR1 is MNHEY, CDR2 SVGEGT. This CDR3 is CASSRSGSFATGELFF. The CDR3 DNA sequence: TGTGCCAGCAGCCGAAGCGGGAGTTTCGCCACCGGGGAGCTGTTTTTT.

The rearrangement uses TRBV3-1 and TRBJ1-2; D possibly corresponds to TRBD1 (5 bases). V shed 1 base and J shed 3 bases, with 18 bases lying between them. CDR1 and CDR2 from the germline V gene are LGHDT and YNNKEL (reference sequence). The CDR3 covers 17 residues. CDR3 sequence: CASSQVYWGRSDYGYTF. CDR3 sequence (DNA): TGTGCCAGCAGCCAAGTTTATTGGGGACGGTCGGACTATGGCTACACCTTC.

CDR3: CASSRGLTNYGYTF. The CDR3 DNA follows: TGTGCCAGCAGCCGGGGGCTAACTAACTATGGCTACACCTTC. V and J are TRBV14 and TRBJ1-2; a weak D match, TRBD1 (6 bases). V gave up 4 bases and J gave up 0 bases, with 9 bases separating them. This CDR3 region has 14 residues. The germline gives CDR1 SGHDN, CDR2 FVKESK.

CDR3 sequence reads: CASSVGGTNTGELFF. DNA for the CDR3: TGTGCCAGCAGCGTAGGAGGAACGAACACCGGGGAGCTGTTTTTT. The chain carries TRBV9 and TRBJ2-2; D is unresolved. The CDR3 is made up of 15 amino acids. With 0 bases removed from V and 0 bases from J, the gap between germline ends came to 6 bases. The germline CDR1 and CDR2 sequences are SGDLS and YYNGEE.

The chain recombines TRBV2 with TRBJ2-1, with 7 positions matching TRBD1. V shed 7 bases, J shed 2 bases, and the junction held 5 bases outside the gene matches. This CDR3 has 14 amino acids. Looked up from germline, CDR1 is SNHLY and CDR2 is FYNNEI. The CDR3 nucleotides are TGTGCCAGCAAGAAGGACAGGCCCTACAATGAGCAGTTCTTC. Its translation: CASKKDRPYNEQFF.

The gene calls are TRBV20-1 and TRBJ2-6; no clear D gene. The CDR3 length is 12 residues. Trimming stripped 5 bases from V and 0 bases from J, with 2 bases between. CDR1 is DFQATT, CDR2 SNEGSKA, per germline (reference sequence). DNA for the CDR3: TGCAGTGCTGGCTCTGGGGCCAACGTCCTGACTTTC. It translates to CSAGSGANVLTF.

This chain joins TRBV30 and TRBJ1-1; 8 nucleotides line up with TRBD1. Germline V lookup: CDR1 GTSNPN, CDR2 SVGIG (reference sequence). The CDR3 has 15 amino acids. V lost 1 base to trimming and J lost 1 base; unmatched junction nucleotides: 5. The DNA of the CDR3 is TGTGCCTGGAGTGGAAGGACAGGGCAGAACACTGAAGCTTTCTTT. It specifies CAWSGRTGQNTEAFF.

Only a few counts were recorded for this clonotype. The rearrangement links TRBV28 to TRBJ2-2; 7 nucleotides align to TRBD1. CDR3 length: 15 amino acids. Germline V lookup: CDR1 MDHEN, CDR2 SYDVKM. J was trimmed by 1 base and V by 5 bases; bases with no gene match: 4. The CDR3: CASSQTGRNTGELFF. The CDR3 DNA follows: TGTGCCAGCAGTCAGACAGGGCGGAACACCGGGGAGCTGTTTTTT.

The V and J genes are TRBV28 and TRBJ2-6; D remains ambiguous. The CDR3 length is 13 residues. Germline V gene lookup returns CDR1 MDHEN and CDR2 SYDVKM. The ends were cut back, 8 bases at V and 1 base at J, with 6 bases in the middle. The chain's CDR3 is CASGPSGANVLTF. For the CDR3, the DNA is TGTGCCAGCGGACCGTCTGGGGCCAACGTCCTGACTTTC.

V usage is TRBV12-3 or TRBV12-4 and J usage is TRBJ2-7; 8 bases are a match to TRBD2. Trimming took 6 bases from V and 9 from J; bases not matched to a gene: 10. This CDR3 contains 13 residues. The CDR3 nucleotides are TGTGCCAGCAGCCGCAACGTAGCGGGATGGCAGTACTTC. It yields the protein CASSRNVAGWQYF.

The chain couples TRBV5-6 to TRBJ2-7; tentative D call: TRBD2 (5 bases). The CDR3 loop spans 12 amino acids. Germline assignment: CDR1 SGHDT and CDR2 YYEEEE. The ends were cut back, 1 base at V and 5 bases at J, with 7 bases in the middle. This chain's CDR3 is CASSLTRDEQYF. CDR3 bases: TGTGCCAGCAGCTTGACTAGAGACGAGCAGTACTTC.

V and J are TRBV19 and TRBJ2-1; 16 bases align to TRBD2. This CDR3 has 19 residues. Germline V gene lookup returns CDR1 LNHDA and CDR2 SQIVND (reference sequence). Losses at the gene ends were 0 bases for V and 9 bases for J; bases not matched to a gene: 11. The CDR3 DNA is TGTGCCAGTAGTATAGACCATCCGGGACTAGCGGGAGGGCCGGTTGAGCAGTTCTTC. Encoded protein: CASSIDHPGLAGGPVEQFF.

CDR3 region: CASSPVREKTDTQYF. The CDR3 coding sequence is TGTGCCAGCTCACCAGTACGGGAGAAAACAGATACGCAGTATTTT. The J gene is TRBJ2-3, the V gene TRBV18, with TRBD2 as a possible D gene (6 bases). Per the germline V gene, CDR1 is KGHSH and CDR2 is LQKENI. V shed 2 bases and J shed 3 bases, with 12 bases lying between them. The CDR3 is made up of 15 amino acids.

This clonotype was seen a few times. The rearrangement uses TRBV12-3 or TRBV12-4 and TRBJ2-5; D is unclear. The CDR3 loop spans 13 amino acids. V shed 5 bases and J shed 1 base, with 8 bases lying between them. Here the CDR3 DNA reads TGTGCCAGCAGTCTCGGTATCCAAGAGACCCAGTACTTC. It is translated as CASSLGIQETQYF.

In DNA, the CDR3 is TGTGCCAGCAGCTTGTGGTGGCAGACGACGTACAATGGCTACACCTTC. This encodes CASSLWWQTTYNGYTF. The J gene is TRBJ1-2, the V gene TRBV5-6; D gene uncertain. The CDR3 contains 16 residues. Trimming took off 1 base at V and 6 bases at J, with 19 bases between the two ends. Germline CDR1 reads SGHDT; CDR2 reads YYEEEE.

This clonotype has ten or more counts. The chain couples TRBV6-5 to TRBJ2-3; 8 positions agree with TRBD1. The CDR3 loop spans 15 amino acids. J lost 0 bases, V lost 7 bases, and 6 bases had no gene match. Germline CDR1 MNHEY, CDR2 SVGAGI. CDR3 in amino acids: CASTRQGRSTDTQYF. The CDR3 DNA sequence: TGTGCCAGCACACGACAGGGGCGTAGCACAGATACGCAGTATTTT.

This chain links TRBV2 with TRBJ2-2, with unresolved D. V lost 3 bases to trimming and J lost 1 base, with 6 bases between them. The germline V gene encodes CDR1 SNHLY and CDR2 FYNNEI. The CDR3 totals 14 residues. This chain's CDR3 is CASSDGRNTGELFF. The CDR3 region has the DNA TGTGCCAGCAGTGATGGCAGGAACACCGGGGAGCTGTTTTTT.

The CDR3 sequence is CASSQSGYEQYF. The DNA for the CDR3 is TGCGCCAGCAGCCAGTCCGGGTACGAGCAGTACTTC. The V and J genes are TRBV4-3 and TRBJ2-7, with D hard to call. V lost 3 bases and J lost 4, with 7 bases in between. Germline CDR1 and CDR2: LGHNA and YSLEER. CDR3 length: 12 residues.

V is TRBV7-2 and J is TRBJ1-2; 7 nucleotides agree with TRBD1. Trimming at V came to 0 bases and at J to 4 bases, leaving 8 bases not matched to a gene. CDR3 length equals 16 residues. CDR1 and CDR2 (germline): SGHTA, FQGNSA. CDR3 in DNA: TGTGCCAGCAGCTTAGCCCCGGGACAGCAAGCCTATGGCTACACCTTC. Translating it yields CASSLAPGQQAYGYTF.

This clonotype was detected a few times. The chain couples TRBV7-9 to TRBJ2-1; 10 bases align to TRBD1. With V trimmed by 5 bases and J by 5 bases, 6 bases remained unmatched. This CDR3 has 15 amino acids. CDR1 and CDR2 (germline): SEHNR, FQNEAQ (reference sequence). In DNA, the CDR3 is TGTGCCAGCAGCCTCTGGACAGGGGGAAACAATGAGCAGTTCTTC. Protein: CASSLWTGGNNEQFF.